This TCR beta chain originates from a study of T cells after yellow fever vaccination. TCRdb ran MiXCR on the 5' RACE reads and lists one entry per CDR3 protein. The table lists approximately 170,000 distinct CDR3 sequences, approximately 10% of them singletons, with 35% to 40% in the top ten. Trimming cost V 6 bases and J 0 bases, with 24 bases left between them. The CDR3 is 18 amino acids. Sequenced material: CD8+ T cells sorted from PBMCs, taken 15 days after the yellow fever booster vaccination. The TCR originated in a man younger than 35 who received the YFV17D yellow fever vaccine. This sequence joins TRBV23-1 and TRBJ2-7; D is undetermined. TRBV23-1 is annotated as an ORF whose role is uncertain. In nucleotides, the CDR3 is TGCGCCAGCAGCCAACCGGGCCACACTTCTTACAGCTCCTACGAGCAGTACGTC. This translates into CASSQPGHTSYSSYEQYV.